This T cell receptor (beta chain) emerged from a study of T-cell memory formation after mild COVID-19 (dated by TCRdb to the early 2020s). Looking at the study overall: Most TCR sequence clusters were specific to one of the two donors. In a couple of donors, T-cell clones that expanded and contracted after mild COVID-19 were tracked by sequencing TCRalpha and TCRbeta repertoires over time. Two young, previously healthy adult volunteers made up the cohort, one male and one female. General conclusions and limits of the study: Contracting CD4+ clones turned up mainly in the CM and EM memory subsets, whereas EMRA was where CD8+ clones were enriched. Balanced CD4/CD8 phenotypes were observed for clones contracting from day 15 to 85, whereas a bias towards CD4+ was observed for a second wave of clones expanding from day 15 to 37. Only a couple of mild cases were covered by the study, and larger cohorts that include severe cases with pre-infection samples were considered necessary. The detection of some responding clones in pre-infection memory suggests that pre-existing cross-reactive memory T cells joined the SARS-CoV-2 response. The second-wave clones that peaked on day 37 were not confirmed to be SARS-CoV-2 specific.

A distance of 18 bases separates the germline ends of V and J, which lose 4 bases and 5 bases respectively. CDR1 and CDR2 were assigned from the germline V gene (reference sequence) as SGHKS and YYEKEE. The CDR3, cysteine through phenylalanine, is 16 amino acids long. Only CDR3 DNA is held: 48 bases, read in frame from base 1. This clonotype turned up a few times. This clone's antigen is unknown. Base qualities are not provided; no much larger clone lies one nucleotide away. Ficoll-Paque density gradient centrifugation was the method used to isolate PBMCs. The sequencer was an Illumina NovaSeq 6000. TCRalpha and TCRbeta cDNA libraries were constructed by 5'RACE with constant-segment primers, with sample barcodes and unique molecular identifiers being introduced. Trizol reagent was used to extract RNA from every sample. Amplification of the libraries took two PCR steps, and the second step added a second sample barcode plus Illumina TruSeq adapters. Sequencing of the libraries was done on an Illumina NovaSeq, producing 2 x 150 bp paired-end reads. The authors' analysis ran thus. With migec v1.2.7, reads were demultiplexed and then collapsed into UMI-guided consensus sequences. With mixcr v2.1.11, UMI consensuses were aligned to TRA and TRB V and J templates and assembled into clonotypes. A clonotype was counted as expanded or contracted only when both edgeR and NoisET called the clonotype significant, with the noise models trained on biological replicates. For edgeR calls, the cutoffs were a false discovery rate-adjusted p below 0.01 and a log2 fold-change threshold of 1. As an exploratory analysis of dynamics, max-normalized trajectories of the 1000 most abundant clonotypes were examined with PCA combined with hierarchical clustering. Each responding clone was given a CD4 or CD8 phenotype based on the CD4+ and CD8+ repertoires, which had been sequenced separately. Using fastp at Q25 and MiXCR, TCRdb reprocessed the public reads and kept productive beta chains. Rows are unified per CDR3 protein, each entry keeping the most common DNA and genes. TCRdb assigned the V and J calls; the authors' analysis was not used. The sample has about 150,000 distinct CDR3 sequences on record, 6% of them singletons. The ten largest clones capture around 2% of the sample.

Sequencing was done on a sample of PBMCs or a T cell subset sorted from them (not recorded which). The receptor was isolated from an adult woman who had mild COVID-19 (a few samples of this study predate the infection). The sample titles of this study are shuffled in the database, so cell type and time point are left out; the donor was told from shared clones. This chain is built from TRBV5-5 and TRBJ1-4; no D gene call is confident. The CDR3 amino acid sequence is: CASSPDLGRVNEKLFF. The DNA is as follows: TGTGCCAGCAGCCCGGATCTCGGGAGGGTAAATGAAAAACTGTTTTTT.